Following are 21 T cell receptor beta chains from one sample sequenced in a study of blood T cell repertoires in COVID-19. Generated by immunoSEQ multiplex PCR, the TCRdb table keeps only in-frame clones and is missing some. The sample carries roughly 250,000 clones, 65% to 85% recorded once. Sequencing was done on a sample of peripheral blood. The source is a man over 45 with active or convalescent COVID-19.

The CDR3 DNA reads TGTGCCAGCTCACCGGGACTAGCGGGGGGGCCGTTTAAGATCGATGAGCAGTTCTTC. Amino acid sequence: CASSPGLAGGPFKIDEQFF. The chain recombines TRBV18 with TRBJ2-1; 16 bases fit TRBD2. CDR3 length: 19 amino acids. Germline CDR1 KGHSH, CDR2 LQKENI. V gave up 3 bases and J gave up 8 bases; unmatched junction bases: 13.

The chain combines TRBV6-5 with TRBJ2-5; 7 bases fit TRBD2. V gave up 6 bases and J gave up 2 bases; unmatched junction bases: 3. Germline V CDR1 and CDR2: MNHEY, SVGAGI. CDR3 size: 13 residues. CDR3 coding DNA: TGTGCCAGCAGGGACGGGGGGCAAGAGACCCAGTACTTC. Amino acids: CASRDGGQETQYF.

Worth noting for this clone: Other nucleotide sequences from this sample produce the same CDR3. The gene calls are TRBV4-1 and TRBJ2-7; TRBD2 matches at 8 bases. The germline V gene encodes CDR1 MGHRA and CDR2 YSYEKL. Unmatched junction bases numbered 8, after V lost 3 bases and J lost 4 bases. The CDR3 contains 15 residues. The CDR3 bases are TGCGCCAGCAGCCAGGGCCGGGGGGGCCGGTACGAGCAGTACTTC. Encoded protein: CASSQGRGGRYEQYF.

The CDR3 DNA sequence: TGTGCCAGCAGAGACAGGGAGCGCGAGCAGTACTTC. Translation: CASRDREREQYF. The chain uses TRBV6-5 and TRBJ2-7; 7 bases line up with TRBD1. The junction had 5 bases not matched to a gene; V was cut back by 6 bases and J by 6 bases. The CDR3 covers 12 residues. Per germline, CDR1 MNHEY and CDR2 SVGAGI.

The rearrangement links TRBV25-1 to TRBJ2-2; TRBD1 matches 8 bases. The trim removed 7 bases at V and 6 bases at J, leaving 10 bases unmatched. Germline V gene sequence: CDR1 MGHDK, CDR2 SYGVNS. The CDR3 consists of 15 residues. The CDR3 loop is CASTGDRLTSGELFF. CDR3 DNA: TGTGCCAGCACTGGGGACAGGTTAACGTCCGGGGAGCTGTTTTTT.

The chain has TRBV7-2 and TRBJ2-3; 9 bases map to TRBD2. The length of the CDR3 is 16 residues. CDR1 is SGHTA and CDR2 is FQGNSA in the germline V gene. Trimming took 1 base from V and 2 from J; bases not matched to a gene: 4. The CDR3 sequence: CASSLGQRGATDTQYF. For the CDR3, the DNA is TGTGCCAGCAGCTTAGGTCAGCGGGGGGCCACAGATACGCAGTATTTT.

The rearrangement uses TRBV29-1 and TRBJ1-1, with D possibly matching TRBD1 (6 bases). Trimming pared 7 bases from V and 5 bases from J, leaving 20 bases between. CDR1 and CDR2 (germline): SQVTM, ANQGSEA. The CDR3 contains 14 residues. CDR3 sequence (DNA): TGCAGCGGACTTCTGGACCCCAGGGGTACTGAAGCTTTCTTT. It specifies CSGLLDPRGTEAFF. The entire variable domain, with the rest obtained from reference TRBV29-1 and TRBJ1-1, is as follows: SAVISQKPSRDICQRGTSLTIQCQVDSQVTMMFWYRQQPGQSLTLIATANQGSEATYESGFVIDKFPISRPNLTFSTLTVSNMSPEDSSIYLCSGLLDPRGTEAFFGQGTRLTVV.

The chain has TRBV6-2 or TRBV6-3 and TRBJ1-1; TRBD1 matches at 7 bases. Germline trimming cut 7 bases from V and 8 bases from J; bases unmatched to any gene: 13. Germline loops: CDR1 MNHEY, CDR2 SVGEGT. The CDR3 length is 14 residues. The CDR3 protein is CASTPDRLKAEAFF. The CDR3, as DNA: TGTGCCAGCACCCCGGACAGGTTGAAGGCCGAAGCTTTCTTT.

J is TRBJ1-5 and V is TRBV11-3, with D perhaps TRBD1 (5 bases). The germline V gene encodes CDR1 SGHNT and CDR2 YENEEA. V dropped 6 bases and J dropped 6 bases, with 9 bases sitting between them. This CDR3 is 12 amino acids long. The CDR3 spells CASRGRGQPQHF. The CDR3 bases are TGTGCCAGCAGGGGGCGGGGTCAGCCCCAGCATTTT.

The rearrangement joins TRBV12-5 to TRBJ2-2; TRBD2 aligns across 8 bases. V trimming: 7 bases; J trimming: 5 bases; junction bases outside the gene matches: 6. Per the germline V gene, CDR1 is LGHNT and CDR2 is FRNRAP. The CDR3 consists of 14 residues. CDR3 sequence (DNA): TGTGCTAGTGCCTTTAGCGGGGCGACCGGGGAGCTGTTTTTT. It is translated as CASAFSGATGELFF.

This sequence joins TRBV5-6 and TRBJ2-1; D remains unclear. The V gene lost 0 bases and the J gene lost 8 bases, with 3 bases spanning the gap. The CDR3 is 11 residues long. Per germline, CDR1 SGHDT and CDR2 YYEEEE. The CDR3 sequence is CASSLVDEQFF. The CDR3 region has the DNA TGTGCCAGCAGCTTGGTCGATGAGCAGTTCTTC.

The chain links TRBV21-1 to TRBJ1-3; no DNA check was done on the table's D call, TRBD1. TRBV21-1 is annotated as a pseudogene. CDR3 size: 18 residues. CDR3 nucleotide sequence: TGTGCCAGCAGCAAAGCCGGGAGGACAGGGTATCGAGGAAACACCATATATTTT. It specifies CASSKAGRTGYRGNTIYF.

This chain joins TRBV19 and TRBJ2-2; 8 nucleotides line up with TRBD2. The V gene's germline CDR1 is LNHDA and CDR2 SQIVND (reference sequence). This CDR3 contains 15 residues. Unmatched junction bases numbered 7, after V lost 3 bases and J lost 7 bases. CDR3 sequence (DNA): TGTGCCAGTAGTATGAGCGGGGGCCAGAACGGGGAGCTGTTTTTT. Amino acid sequence: CASSMSGGQNGELFF.

The rearrangement uses TRBV30 and TRBJ2-7; D may be TRBD1 (7 bases). The V gene lost 2 bases and the J gene lost 0 bases, with 11 bases spanning the gap. Germline CDR1 reads GTSNPN; CDR2 reads SVGIG (reference sequence). The CDR3 totals 14 residues. In nucleotides, the CDR3 is TGTGCCTGGAGTAGGGGGCGGGACTCCTACGAGCAGTACTTC. It yields the protein CAWSRGRDSYEQYF.

The rearrangement joins TRBV9 to TRBJ1-5, with a tentative D call TRBD1 (5 bases). The CDR3 covers 15 residues. Deletions cut 2 bases from V and 7 bases from J, with 16 bases between. Germline loops: CDR1 SGDLS, CDR2 YYNGEE. Written as DNA, the CDR3 is TGTGCCAGCAGCGTCCAGGGAGGGGAAGTGCAGCCCCAGCATTTT. Its translation: CASSVQGGEVQPQHF.

The genes are TRBV12-3 or TRBV12-4 and TRBJ2-7, with 11 nucleotides matching TRBD1. The CDR3 runs 13 residues. J lost 7 bases, V lost 6 bases, and 5 bases had no gene match. CDR3 loop: CASSLGTGGEQYF. The CDR3 region has the DNA TGTGCCAGCAGCCTCGGGACAGGGGGGGAGCAGTACTTC.

The chain combines TRBV7-6 with TRBJ1-5; unclear D gene. Trimming pared 1 base from V and 5 bases from J, leaving 9 bases between. The V gene's germline CDR1 is SGHVS and CDR2 FNYEAQ. The CDR3 runs to 14 residues. The CDR3 here is CASSLGGVDQPQHF. The CDR3 DNA reads TGTGCCAGCAGCTTAGGGGGAGTAGATCAGCCCCAGCATTTT.

The chain is built from TRBV6-5 and TRBJ1-2; no reliable D call. Germline CDR1 is MNHEY and CDR2 is SVGAGI. The CDR3 is made up of 15 amino acids. Trimming left V 0 bases short and J 2 bases short, with 10 bases between. CDR3 loop: CASSYSRQPNYGYTF. Here the CDR3 DNA reads TGTGCCAGCAGTTACTCGCGGCAGCCCAACTATGGCTACACCTTC.

The chain links TRBV5-1 to TRBJ2-1; 8 nucleotides align to TRBD2. This CDR3 comprises 15 residues. Looked up from germline, CDR1 is SGHRS and CDR2 is YFSETQ. J lost 0 bases, V lost 4 bases, and 3 bases had no gene match. The CDR3 loop is CASSPGTSSYNEQFF. The CDR3 DNA follows: TGCGCCAGCAGCCCCGGGACTAGCTCCTACAATGAGCAGTTCTTC.

This clone was recorded only once. The CDR3 loop reads CASTPGTGGFGELFF. CDR3 nucleotides: TGTGCCAGCACCCCCGGGACAGGGGGCTTTGGGGAGCTGTTTTTT. V and J are TRBV6-5 and TRBJ2-2, with 12 bases lining up with TRBD1. V was pared by 7 bases and J by 8 bases, with 8 bases of the junction left unmatched. CDR3 length equals 15 residues. Germline loops: CDR1 MNHEY, CDR2 SVGAGI.

The chain is built from TRBV12-3 or TRBV12-4 and TRBJ1-4; no definite D call. The CDR3 runs 11 residues. V was pared by 3 bases and J by 8 bases, with 4 bases between. CDR3 sequence: CASSLGEKLFF. In DNA, the CDR3 is TGTGCCAGCAGTTTGGGCGAAAAACTGTTTTTT.